Included here is one T cell receptor beta chain sequence, with context. Its specificity is not known. The CDR3 sequence is 19 residues long. CDR1 is SGHDT, CDR2 YYEEEE, per germline. Unmatched junction bases numbered 11, after V lost 0 bases and J lost 3 bases. As for time point: persistent/refractory GD, antithyroid drugs over 5 years with positive TRAb. Researchers made the TCR library from RNA that was extracted from PBMCs. The data were taken from a study of regulatory T cells in long-lasting Graves disease. Study-wide points: Favored usage of TRBV28, TRBJ1-2 and TRBJ2-5 was recorded in persistent disease. TCR diversity in persistent Graves' patients was below that of newly diagnosed ones.

Researchers made TCR beta libraries by using iRepertoire HTBI primers and running Arm-PCR on CDR3 regions. TCRdb recomputed calls from the multiplex PCR reads with MiXCR, one row per CDR3 protein. The table has about 310,000 distinct CDR3 sequences, 20% to 25% seen once; the top ten hold around 50%. This sequence was found in a female donor with Graves disease. The gene calls are TRBV5-6 and TRBJ2-5, with 13 bases matching TRBD2. The source material was peripheral blood mononuclear cells (PBMCs), sampled when the disease was refractory, from a patient treated with antithyroid drugs. The CDR3, as DNA: TGTGCCAGCAGCTTGGGGTATCGGACTAGCGGGAGACGGGAAGAGACCCAGTACTTC. Protein sequence: CASSLGYRTSGRREETQYF.